Reported below is one TCR beta chain. These data belong to a study of blood T cell repertoires in COVID-19. Germline CDR1 reads MNHEY; CDR2 reads SVGEGT. CDR3 length: 13 residues. Trimming pared 1 base from V and 7 bases from J, leaving 8 bases between. In the authors' workflow: Nucleated cell counts were estimated from reference gene primer amplification. Libraries were prepared by immunoSEQ multiplex PCR; TCRdb keeps only in-frame clonotypes and omits some of them. D and trimming were read from the DNA, whereas the V and J calls and clone size are those reported in that table. The repertoire holds about 220,000 clones, with 85% to 90% as singletons.

This TCR came from a man younger than 45 who had been exposed to COVID-19. Input material: PBMCs or T cells enriched from blood (not recorded which). The chain uses TRBV6-2 or TRBV6-3 and TRBJ1-5; D may be TRBD1 (6 bases). This CDR3 reads CASSYYRDQPQHF. The DNA for the CDR3 is TGTGCCAGCAGTTACTACAGGGACCAGCCCCAGCATTTT.